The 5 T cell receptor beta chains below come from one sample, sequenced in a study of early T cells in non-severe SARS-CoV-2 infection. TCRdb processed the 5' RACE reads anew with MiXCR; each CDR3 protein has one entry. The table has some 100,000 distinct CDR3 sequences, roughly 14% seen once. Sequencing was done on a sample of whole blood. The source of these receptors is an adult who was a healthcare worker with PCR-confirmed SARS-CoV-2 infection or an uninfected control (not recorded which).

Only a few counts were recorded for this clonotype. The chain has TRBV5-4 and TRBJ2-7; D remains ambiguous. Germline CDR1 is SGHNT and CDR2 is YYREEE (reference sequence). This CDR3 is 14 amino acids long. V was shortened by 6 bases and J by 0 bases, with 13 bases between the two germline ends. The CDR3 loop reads CASTRRDSSYEQYV. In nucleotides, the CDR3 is TGTGCCAGCACCCGAAGGGATAGCTCCTACGAGCAGTACGTC.

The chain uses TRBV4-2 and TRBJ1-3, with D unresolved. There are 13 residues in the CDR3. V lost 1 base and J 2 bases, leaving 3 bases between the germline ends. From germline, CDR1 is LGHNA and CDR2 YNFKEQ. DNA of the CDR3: TGTGCCAGCAGCCAAGGCCCTGGAAACACCATATATTTT. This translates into CASSQGPGNTIYF.

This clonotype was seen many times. CDR3 protein: CASSQAGGMNTEAFF. Written as DNA, the CDR3 is TGCGCCAGCAGCCAAGCGGGGGGCATGAACACTGAAGCTTTCTTT. The V gene is TRBV4-1, the J gene TRBJ1-1; a possible D gene is TRBD1 (6 bases). V was trimmed by 1 base and J by 0 bases, leaving 9 bases between them. The CDR3 contains 15 residues. Germline CDR1 and CDR2: MGHRA and YSYEKL.

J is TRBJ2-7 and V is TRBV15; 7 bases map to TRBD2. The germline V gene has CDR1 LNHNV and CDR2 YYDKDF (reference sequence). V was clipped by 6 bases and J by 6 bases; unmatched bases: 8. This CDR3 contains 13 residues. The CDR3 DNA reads TGTGCCACCAGGGATACGGGGGGAAGCGAGCAGTACGTC. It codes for CATRDTGGSEQYV.

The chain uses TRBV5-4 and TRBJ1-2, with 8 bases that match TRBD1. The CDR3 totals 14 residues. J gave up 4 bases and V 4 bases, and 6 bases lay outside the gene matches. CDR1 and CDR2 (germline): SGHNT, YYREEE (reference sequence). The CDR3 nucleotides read TGTGCCAGCAGCCCTCGACAGGGGCTCTATGGCTACACCTTC. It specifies CASSPRQGLYGYTF. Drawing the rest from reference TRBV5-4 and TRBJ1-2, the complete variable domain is ETGVTQSPTHLIKTRGQQVTLRCSSQSGHNTVSWYQQALGQGPQFIFQYYREEENGRGNFPPRFSGLQFPNYSSELNVNALELDDSALYLCASSPRQGLYGYTFGSGTRLTVV.